This TCR beta chain was identified in a study of PD-1 blockade in classical Hodgkin lymphoma. V was trimmed by 0 bases and J by 5 bases, leaving 8 bases between them. The CDR3 is 13 residues long. CDR1 and CDR2 from the germline V gene are SGHRS and YFSETQ. Time point defined: newly diagnosed, previously untreated cHL patient sample. A note on this clone: Its target is unknown.

Study results and limitations: It was reported that newly diagnosed patients had less baseline TCR diversity than healthy donors.

Profiled with immunoSEQ multiplex PCR; TCRdb holds only in-frame clones, not every one. The sample includes about 46,000 clones, more than 75% of them seen just once. The rearrangement joins TRBV5-1 to TRBJ1-1; D gene ambiguous. The origin of this receptor is a human donor with classical Hodgkin lymphoma. Sample: peripheral blood mononuclear cells (PBMCs). CDR3 coding DNA: TGCGCCAGCAGCTTGGAAGGATGGACTGAAGCTTTCTTT. Translating it yields CASSLEGWTEAFF.